What follows is one T cell receptor beta chain and its context. Patients from Seattle were sampled longitudinally, starting during active infection. As originally analysed: Quantification of nucleated cells was approximated via reference gene primer amplification. The data were produced by immunoSEQ multiplex PCR, yet TCRdb's version contains in-frame clones alone and is incomplete. The DNA was the basis for D and trimming; V, J and clone size are from that table. The sample includes approximately 250,000 clones, 92% of them seen just once. V was clipped by 6 bases and J by 3 bases, with 14 bases between them. CDR3 length: 14 amino acids. The germline V gene has CDR1 LNHDA and CDR2 SQIVND (reference sequence). These data are taken from a study of blood T cell repertoires in COVID-19. Turning to the study itself: From T cells, B-cell-depleted T cells, or PBMCs came the material, which was cDNA or gDNA.

This chain connects TRBV19 to TRBJ2-5; no definite D call. The sequence was obtained from a man between 25 and 39 years old with COVID-19, enrolled during active disease. The specimen was peripheral blood. The CDR3 sequence is CASRRQIAEETQYF. The CDR3 nucleotides are TGTGCCAGTAGACGGCAGATCGCGGAAGAGACCCAGTACTTC.